This T cell receptor beta chain was retrieved from a study of T cell repertoires in cytomegalovirus infection. Turning to the study itself: TCR beta signatures that were public indicated CMV infection and matching HLA type.

As concerns this clonotype: Its matching antigen is unknown.

In TCRdb, the reads were re-called with MiXCR into one record per CDR3 protein. The sample includes approximately 500,000 distinct CDR3 sequences, around 11% seen only once; the top ten take about 9.4%. Study-level results: CMV carriers with the relevant HLA were identified by cumulative public TCR beta family frequency. In two of eight donors, the top clonotype was HLA-C-restricted CMV-specific.

The germline CDR1 and CDR2 sequences are SNHLY and FYNNEI. V was shortened by 2 bases and J by 9 bases, with 3 bases between the two germline ends. This CDR3 has 10 residues. This rearrangement joins TRBV2 to TRBJ2-3; D gene uncertain. The clonotype originates from a human donor in good health (CMV status not recorded). Some clones in this sample may be carry-over from other donors' samples. Sequencing was carried out using PBMCs. The CDR3 coding sequence is TGTGCCAGCAGTGAACGGACGCAGTATTTT. Translation gives CASSERTQYF.